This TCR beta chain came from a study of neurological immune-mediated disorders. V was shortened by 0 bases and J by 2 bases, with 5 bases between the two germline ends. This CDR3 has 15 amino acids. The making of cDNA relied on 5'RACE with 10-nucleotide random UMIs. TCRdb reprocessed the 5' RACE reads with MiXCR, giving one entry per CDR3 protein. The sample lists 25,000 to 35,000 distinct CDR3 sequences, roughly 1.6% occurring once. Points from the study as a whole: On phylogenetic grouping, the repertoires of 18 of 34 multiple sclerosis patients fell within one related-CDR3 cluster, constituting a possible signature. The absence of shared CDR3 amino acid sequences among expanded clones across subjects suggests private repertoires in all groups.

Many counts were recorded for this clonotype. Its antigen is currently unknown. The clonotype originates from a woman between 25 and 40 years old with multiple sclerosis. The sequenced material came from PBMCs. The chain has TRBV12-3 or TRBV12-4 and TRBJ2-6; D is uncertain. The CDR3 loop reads CASSLAAAGANVLTF. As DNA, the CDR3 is TGTGCCAGCAGTTTAGCCGCTGCTGGGGCCAACGTCCTGACTTTC.